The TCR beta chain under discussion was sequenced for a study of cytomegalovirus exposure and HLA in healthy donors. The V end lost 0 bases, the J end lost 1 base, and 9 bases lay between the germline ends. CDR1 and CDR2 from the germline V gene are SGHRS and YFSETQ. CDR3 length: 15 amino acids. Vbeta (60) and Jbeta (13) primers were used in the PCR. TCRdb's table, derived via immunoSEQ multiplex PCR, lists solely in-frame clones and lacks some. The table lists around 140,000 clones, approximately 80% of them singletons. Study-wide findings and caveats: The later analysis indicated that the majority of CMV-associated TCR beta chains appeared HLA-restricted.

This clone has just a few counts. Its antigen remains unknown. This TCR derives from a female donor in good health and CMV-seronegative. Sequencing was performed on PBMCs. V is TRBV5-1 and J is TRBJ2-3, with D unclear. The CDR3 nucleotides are TGCGCCAGCAGCTTGGAGCGACCGGGCACAGATACGCAGTATTTT. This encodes CASSLERPGTDTQYF.